The source of this T cell receptor beta chain is a study of tumor-infiltrating lymphocytes in primary liver carcinoma. The wider study: Productive TCRbeta read counts per sample ran from roughly 3.65 to 7.13 million and were similar across tissue types.

From about 530 ng total RNA, TCR beta cDNA was generated with a primer in the constant region. Sequencing libraries for TCR beta derived from three nested multiplex PCR rounds that used slightly modified ARM-PCR. The study ran its first two PCR rounds for roughly 10 cycles each, using TRBV1-TRBV30 forward primers and a C-beta reverse primer. TCRdb re-called the multiplex PCR reads with MiXCR, one entry per CDR3 protein. The sample shows fewer than 350,000 distinct CDR3 sequences, over 55% of them seen only once. General study results and limits: Unsorted bulk sampling ruled out any CD4+ versus CD8+ repertoire comparison. It was tumor-adjacent and tumor-blood pairs that overlapped less than tumor region pairs did.

As for this clonotype: Its antigen remains unknown. A much larger clonotype is one base distant, so this may be a read error.

The germline CDR1 and CDR2 sequences are MNHNS and SASEGT. This CDR3 comprises 12 residues. The blood RNA (from unsorted whole blood) was obtained, and germline DNA was also extracted. The patients lived with chronic HBV infection and had not yet received any treatment. The chain joins TRBV6-1 to TRBJ1-2; D is unclear. The TCR sequence derives from a man aged 35 to 55 with primary liver carcinoma and hepatitis B virus infection. Input material: peripheral blood. The CDR3 DNA reads as TGTGCCAGCAGTGAACAGCTCTATGGCTGCACCTTC. Protein product: CASSEQLYGCTF.